This TCR beta chain was obtained from a study of blood T cell repertoires in COVID-19. This clone was seen only a few times. Trimming removed 1 base from V and 6 bases from J; junction bases left unmatched: 16. Germline values: CDR1 SGDLS, CDR2 YYNGEE. There are 17 residues in the CDR3. Libraries were prepared by immunoSEQ multiplex PCR; TCRdb keeps only in-frame clonotypes and omits some of them. The table shows approximately 160,000 clones, with more than 75% occurring only once. Material: PBMCs or T cells enriched from blood (not recorded which). The rearrangement uses TRBV9 and TRBJ2-7; 7 nucleotides agree with TRBD2. The receptor was derived from a man aged 40-49 years who had recovered from COVID-19. In nucleotides, the CDR3 is TGTGCCAGCAGCGTAAGTTCCAGCGGGGCCTCGATGGGCGAGCAGTACTTC. Residues: CASSVSSSGASMGEQYF.